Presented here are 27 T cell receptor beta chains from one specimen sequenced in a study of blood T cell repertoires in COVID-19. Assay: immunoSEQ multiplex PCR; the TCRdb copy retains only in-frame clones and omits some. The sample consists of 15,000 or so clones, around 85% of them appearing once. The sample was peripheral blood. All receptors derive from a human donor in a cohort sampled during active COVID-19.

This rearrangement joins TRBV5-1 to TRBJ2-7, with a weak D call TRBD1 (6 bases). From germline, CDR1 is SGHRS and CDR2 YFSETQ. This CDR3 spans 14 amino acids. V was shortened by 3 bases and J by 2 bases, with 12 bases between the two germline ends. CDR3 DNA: TGCGCCAGCAGCTCTCAGGGGCAGCCCTACGAGCAGTACTTC. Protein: CASSSQGQPYEQYF.

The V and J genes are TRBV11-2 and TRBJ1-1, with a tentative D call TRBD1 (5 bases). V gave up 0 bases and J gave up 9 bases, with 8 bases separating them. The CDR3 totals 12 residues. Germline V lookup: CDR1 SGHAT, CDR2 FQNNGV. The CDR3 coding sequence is TGTGCCAGCAGCTTAGAGGGGGGTAAAGCTTTCTTT. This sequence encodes CASSLEGGKAFF. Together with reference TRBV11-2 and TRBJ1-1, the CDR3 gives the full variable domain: EAGVAQSPRYKIIEKRQSVAFWCNPISGHATLYWYQQILGQGPKLLIQFQNNGVVDDSQLPKDRFSAERLKGVDSTLKIQPAKLEDSAVYLCASSLEGGKAFFGQGTRLTVV.

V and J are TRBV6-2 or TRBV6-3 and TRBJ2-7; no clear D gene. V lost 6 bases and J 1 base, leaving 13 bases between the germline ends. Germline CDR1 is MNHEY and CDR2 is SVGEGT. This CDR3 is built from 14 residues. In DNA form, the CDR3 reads TGTGCCAGCAGCCTTCTTCCACGGTCCTACGAGCAGTACTTC. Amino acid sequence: CASSLLPRSYEQYF.

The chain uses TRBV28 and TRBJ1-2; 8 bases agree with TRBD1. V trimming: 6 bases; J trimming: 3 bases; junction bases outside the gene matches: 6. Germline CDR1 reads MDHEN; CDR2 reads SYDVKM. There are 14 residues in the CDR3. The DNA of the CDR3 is TGTGCCAGCAGCAGCCCGACAGGGGACTATGGCTACACCTTC. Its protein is CASSSPTGDYGYTF.

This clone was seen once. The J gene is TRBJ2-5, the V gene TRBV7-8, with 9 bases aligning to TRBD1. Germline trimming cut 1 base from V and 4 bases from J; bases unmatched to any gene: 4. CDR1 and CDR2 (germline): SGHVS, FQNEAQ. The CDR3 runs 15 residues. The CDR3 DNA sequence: TGTGCCAGCAGCTTAGTAGACAGGGGGGGAGAGACCCAGTACTTC. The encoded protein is CASSLVDRGGETQYF. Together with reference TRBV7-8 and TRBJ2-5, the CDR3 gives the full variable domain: GAGVSQSPRYKVAKRGQDVALRCDPISGHVSLFWYQQALGQGPEFLTYFQNEAQLDKSGLPSDRFFAERPEGSVSTLKIQRTQQEDSAVYLCASSLVDRGGETQYFGPGTRLLVL.

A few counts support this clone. CDR3 sequence reads: CASSSGRVRGTEAFF. The CDR3 DNA reads as TGTGCCAGCAGCTCTGGGCGGGTTCGTGGCACTGAAGCTTTCTTT. The chain has TRBV5-4 and TRBJ1-1; no firm D call. Germline loops: CDR1 SGHNT, CDR2 YYREEE (reference sequence). V lost 3 bases to trimming and J lost 4 bases, with 16 bases between them. CDR3 size: 15 residues.

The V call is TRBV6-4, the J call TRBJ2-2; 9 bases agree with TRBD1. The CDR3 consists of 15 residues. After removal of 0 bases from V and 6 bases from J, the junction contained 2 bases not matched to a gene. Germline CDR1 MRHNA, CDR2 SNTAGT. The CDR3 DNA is TGTGCCAGCAGTGACTCCGGACAGGGGTCCGGGGAGCTGTTTTTT. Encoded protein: CASSDSGQGSGELFF.

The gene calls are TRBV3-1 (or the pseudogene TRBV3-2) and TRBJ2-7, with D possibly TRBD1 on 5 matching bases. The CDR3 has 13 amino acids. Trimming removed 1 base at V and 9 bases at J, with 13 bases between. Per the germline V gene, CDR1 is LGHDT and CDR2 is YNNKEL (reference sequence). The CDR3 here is CASSQGLQGGQYF. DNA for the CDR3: TGTGCCAGCAGCCAAGGCCTTCAGGGTGGGCAGTACTTC.

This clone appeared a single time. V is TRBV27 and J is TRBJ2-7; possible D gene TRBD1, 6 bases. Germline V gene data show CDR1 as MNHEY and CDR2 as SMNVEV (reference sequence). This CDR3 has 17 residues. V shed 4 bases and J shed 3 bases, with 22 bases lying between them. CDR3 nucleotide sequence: TGTGCCAGCAGTTCCAGCTGGACAGCCCTACGACTCTACGAGCAGTACTTC. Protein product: CASSSSWTALRLYEQYF.

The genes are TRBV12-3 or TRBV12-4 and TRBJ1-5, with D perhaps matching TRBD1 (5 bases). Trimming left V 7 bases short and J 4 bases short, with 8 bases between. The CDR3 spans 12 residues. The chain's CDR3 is CASNAGNQPQHF. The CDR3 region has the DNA TGTGCCAGCAACGCAGGGAATCAGCCCCAGCATTTT.

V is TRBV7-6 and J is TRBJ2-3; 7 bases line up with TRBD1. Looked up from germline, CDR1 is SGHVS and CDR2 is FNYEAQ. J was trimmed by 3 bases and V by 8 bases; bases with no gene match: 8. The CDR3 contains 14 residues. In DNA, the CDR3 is TGTGCCAGCGGAAAGACAGGGTGGACAGATACGCAGTATTTT. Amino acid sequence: CASGKTGWTDTQYF.

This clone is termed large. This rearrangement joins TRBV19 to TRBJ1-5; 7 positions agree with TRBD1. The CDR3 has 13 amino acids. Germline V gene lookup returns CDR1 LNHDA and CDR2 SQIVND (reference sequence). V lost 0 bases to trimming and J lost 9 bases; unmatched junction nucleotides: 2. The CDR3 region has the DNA TGTGCCAGTAGTATAGACCCAGGGGGGCCCCAGCATTTT. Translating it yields CASSIDPGGPQHF.

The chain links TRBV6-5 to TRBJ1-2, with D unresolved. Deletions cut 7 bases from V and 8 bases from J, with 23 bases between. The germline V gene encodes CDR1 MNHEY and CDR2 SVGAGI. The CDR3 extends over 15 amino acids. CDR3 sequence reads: CASTPRPRRKGGYTF. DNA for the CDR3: TGTGCCAGCACCCCCCGACCTAGGAGGAAGGGAGGCTACACCTTC.

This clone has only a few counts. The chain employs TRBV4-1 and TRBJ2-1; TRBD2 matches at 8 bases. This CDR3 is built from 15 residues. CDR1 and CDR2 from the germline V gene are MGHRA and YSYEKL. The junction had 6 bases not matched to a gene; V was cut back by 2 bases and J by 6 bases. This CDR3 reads CASSQPLSGGNEQFF. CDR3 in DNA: TGCGCCAGCAGCCAACCCCTCAGCGGGGGCAATGAGCAGTTCTTC.

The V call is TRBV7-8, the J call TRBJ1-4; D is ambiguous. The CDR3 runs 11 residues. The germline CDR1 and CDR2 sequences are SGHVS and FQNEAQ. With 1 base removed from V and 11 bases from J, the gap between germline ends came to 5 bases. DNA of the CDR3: TGTGCCAGCAGCTTAGGGCGGAAACTGTTTTTT. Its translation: CASSLGRKLFF.

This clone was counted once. The CDR3 here is CASSFNPGSPGYTF. Written as DNA, the CDR3 is TGTGCCAGCAGCTTTAATCCGGGTTCTCCGGGCTACACCTTC. J is TRBJ1-2 and V is TRBV7-2; D gene ambiguous. V was clipped by 3 bases and J by 8 bases, with 16 bases between them. The CDR3 runs 14 residues. The V gene's germline CDR1 is SGHTA and CDR2 FQGNSA. Looking up the rest from reference TRBV7-2 and TRBJ1-2 gives the full variable domain: GAGVSQSPSNKVTEKGKDVELRCDPISGHTALYWYRQSLGQGLEFLIYFQGNSAPDKSGLPSDRFSAERTGGSVSTLTIQRTQQEDSAVYLCASSFNPGSPGYTFGSGTRLTVV.

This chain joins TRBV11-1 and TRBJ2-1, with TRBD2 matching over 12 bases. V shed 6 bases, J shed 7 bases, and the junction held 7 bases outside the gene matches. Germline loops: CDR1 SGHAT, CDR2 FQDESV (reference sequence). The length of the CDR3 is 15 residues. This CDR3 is CASSPPTSGGNEQFF. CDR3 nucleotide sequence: TGTGCCAGCAGTCCCCCGACTAGCGGGGGTAATGAGCAGTTCTTC.

CDR3 sequence reads: CASSFGTATNQPQHF. In DNA, the CDR3 is TGTGCCAGCAGCTTTGGGACAGCAACCAATCAGCCCCAGCATTTT. The rearrangement links TRBV5-5 to TRBJ1-5, with 7 bases matching TRBD1. Germline assignment: CDR1 SGHKS and CDR2 YYEKEE (reference sequence). The CDR3 runs to 15 residues. Losses at the gene ends were 2 bases for V and 3 bases for J; bases not matched to a gene: 5.

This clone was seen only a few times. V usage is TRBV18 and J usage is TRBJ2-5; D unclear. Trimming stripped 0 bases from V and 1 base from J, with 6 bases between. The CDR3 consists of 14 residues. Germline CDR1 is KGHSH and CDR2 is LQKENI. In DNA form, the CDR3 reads TGTGCCAGCTCACCACCGGAGATCCAAGAGACCCAGTACTTC. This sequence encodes CASSPPEIQETQYF.

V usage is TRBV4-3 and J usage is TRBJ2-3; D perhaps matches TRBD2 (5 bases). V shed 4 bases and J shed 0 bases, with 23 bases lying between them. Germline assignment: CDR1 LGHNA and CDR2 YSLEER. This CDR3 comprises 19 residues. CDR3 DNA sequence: TGCGCCAGCAGCCTTCCGATTCCGGGAAAATATCGAAGCACAGATACGCAGTATTTT. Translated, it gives CASSLPIPGKYRSTDTQYF.

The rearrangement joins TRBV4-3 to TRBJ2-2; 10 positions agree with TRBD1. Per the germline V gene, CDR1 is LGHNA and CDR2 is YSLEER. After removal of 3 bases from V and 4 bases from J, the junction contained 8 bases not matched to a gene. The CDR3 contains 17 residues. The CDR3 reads CASSHGGTGAGTGELFF. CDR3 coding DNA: TGCGCCAGCAGCCACGGTGGGACAGGGGCTGGCACCGGGGAGCTGTTTTTT.

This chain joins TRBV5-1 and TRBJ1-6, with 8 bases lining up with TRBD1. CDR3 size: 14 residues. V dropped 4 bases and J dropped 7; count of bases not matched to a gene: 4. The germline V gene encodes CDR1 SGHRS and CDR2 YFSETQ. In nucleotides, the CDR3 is TGCGCCAGCAGCGCGGACAGGGTGAATTCACCCCTCCACTTT. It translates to CASSADRVNSPLHF.

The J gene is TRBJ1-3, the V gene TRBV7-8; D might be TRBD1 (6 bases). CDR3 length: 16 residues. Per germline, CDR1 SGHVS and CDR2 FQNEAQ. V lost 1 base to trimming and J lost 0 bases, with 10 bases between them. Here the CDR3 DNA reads TGTGCCAGCAGCTTAGTCGGGACATACTCTGGAAACACCATATATTTT. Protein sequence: CASSLVGTYSGNTIYF.

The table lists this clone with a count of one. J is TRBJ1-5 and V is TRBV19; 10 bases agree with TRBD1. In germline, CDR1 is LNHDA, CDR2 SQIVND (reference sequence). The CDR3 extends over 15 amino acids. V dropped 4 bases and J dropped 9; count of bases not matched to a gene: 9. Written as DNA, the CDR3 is TGTGCCAGTAGTAGCAGCGGACAGGGGGTTCGGCCCCAGCATTTT. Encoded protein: CASSSSGQGVRPQHF.

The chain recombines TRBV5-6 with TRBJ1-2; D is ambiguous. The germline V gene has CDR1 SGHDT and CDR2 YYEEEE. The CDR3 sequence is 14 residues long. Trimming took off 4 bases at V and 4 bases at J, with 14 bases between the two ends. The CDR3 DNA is TGTGCCAGCAGCCTGCCGATACCCAGCTATGGCTACACCTTC. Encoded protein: CASSLPIPSYGYTF.

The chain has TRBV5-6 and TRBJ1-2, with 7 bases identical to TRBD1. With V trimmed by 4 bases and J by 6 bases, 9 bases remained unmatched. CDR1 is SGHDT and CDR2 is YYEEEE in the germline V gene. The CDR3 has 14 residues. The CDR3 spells CASSTNRGQDGYTF. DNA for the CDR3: TGTGCCAGCAGCACAAACAGGGGTCAGGATGGCTACACCTTC.

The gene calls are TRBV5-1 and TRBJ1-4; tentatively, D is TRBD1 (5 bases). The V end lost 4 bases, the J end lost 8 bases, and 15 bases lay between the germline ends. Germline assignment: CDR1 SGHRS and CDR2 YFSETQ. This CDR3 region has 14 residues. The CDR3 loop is CASSPGTEGEKLFF. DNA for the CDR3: TGCGCCAGCAGCCCCGGGACGGAGGGCGAAAAACTGTTTTTT.